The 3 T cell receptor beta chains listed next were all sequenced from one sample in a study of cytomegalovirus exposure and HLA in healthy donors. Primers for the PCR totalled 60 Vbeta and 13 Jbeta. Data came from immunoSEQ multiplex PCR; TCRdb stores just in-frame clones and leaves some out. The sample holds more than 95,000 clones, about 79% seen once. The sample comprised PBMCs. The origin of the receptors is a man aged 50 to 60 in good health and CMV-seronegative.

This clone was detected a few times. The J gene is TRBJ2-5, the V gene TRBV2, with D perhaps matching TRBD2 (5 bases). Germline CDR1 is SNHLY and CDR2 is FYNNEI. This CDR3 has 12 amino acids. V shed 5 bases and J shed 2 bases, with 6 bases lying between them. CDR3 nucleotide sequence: TGTGCCAGCAGTTGGACTCAAGAGACCCAGTACTTC. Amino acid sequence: CASSWTQETQYF. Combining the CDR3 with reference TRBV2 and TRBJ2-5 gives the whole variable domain EPEVTQTPSHQVTQMGQEVILRCVPISNHLYFYWYRQILGQKVEFLVSFYNNEISEKSEIFDDQFSVERPDGSNFTLKIRSTKLEDSAMYFCASSWTQETQYFGPGTRLLVL.

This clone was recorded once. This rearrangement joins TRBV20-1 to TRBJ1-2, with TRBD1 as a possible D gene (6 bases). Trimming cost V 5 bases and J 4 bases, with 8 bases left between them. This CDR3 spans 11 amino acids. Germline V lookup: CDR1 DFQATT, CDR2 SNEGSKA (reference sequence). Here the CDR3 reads CSADRSYGYTF. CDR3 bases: TGCAGTGCTGACAGGTCCTATGGCTACACCTTC.

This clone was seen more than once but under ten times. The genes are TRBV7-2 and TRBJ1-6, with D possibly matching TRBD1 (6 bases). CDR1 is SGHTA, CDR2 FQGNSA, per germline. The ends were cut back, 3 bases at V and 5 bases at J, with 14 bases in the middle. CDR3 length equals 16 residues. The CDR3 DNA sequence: TGTGCCAGCAGCTTGGGGGCGCGAAGCGATAATTCACCCCTCCACTTT. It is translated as CASSLGARSDNSPLHF.